The present TCR beta chain was sequenced within a study of vaccination and CD4 T cells after COVID-19. Overall study: Controls used CEFX viral epitopes (positive), HIV-1 Nef peptides (negative), or no peptide.

V was trimmed by 7 bases and J by 4 bases, leaving 11 bases between them. CDR1 is SNHLY and CDR2 is FYNNEI in the germline V gene. The CDR3 runs to 13 residues. Specified treatment: roughly 10-day PBMC culture with coronavirus spike peptide pools or control peptides (ViraFEST assay). Antigen-specific T cell expansion with peptide pools preceded TCR sequencing in the ViraFEST approach. Sequenced with the Oncomine TCR Beta short-read assay was DNA taken from cultured CD4+ T cells. Genomic DNA from cultured CD4+ T cells was extracted. TCRdb recomputed calls from the PCR reads with MiXCR, one row per CDR3 protein. The top ten clones hold about 7.6% of a sample with 8,500 to 10,000 distinct CDR3 sequences, 55% of them seen once. Of note for this clonotype: Its antigen is currently unknown.

The chain combines TRBV2 with TRBJ2-1; D perhaps matches TRBD1 (5 bases). This clonotype originated in a human donor who had recovered from COVID-19. The sequenced material came from CD4+ T cells from blood, cultured in vitro. The CDR3 here is CASTPGWYNEQFF. The CDR3 DNA is TGTGCCAGCACGCCAGGGTGGTACAATGAGCAGTTCTTC.